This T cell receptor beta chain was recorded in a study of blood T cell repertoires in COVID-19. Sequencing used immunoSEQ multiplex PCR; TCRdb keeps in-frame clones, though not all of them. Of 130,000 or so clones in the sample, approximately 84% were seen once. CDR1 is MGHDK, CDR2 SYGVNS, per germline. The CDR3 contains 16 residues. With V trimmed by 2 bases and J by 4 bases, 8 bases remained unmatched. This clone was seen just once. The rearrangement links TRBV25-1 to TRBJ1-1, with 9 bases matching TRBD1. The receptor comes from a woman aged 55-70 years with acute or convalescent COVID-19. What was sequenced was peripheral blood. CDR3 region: CASSETVGQGITEAFF. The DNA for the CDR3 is TGTGCCAGCAGTGAAACCGTCGGACAGGGGATCACTGAAGCTTTCTTT.